Listed below are T cell receptor beta chains from one sample, sequenced in a study of CD8 T cells in Susac syndrome. Using its own MiXCR run on the immunoSEQ multiplex PCR reads, TCRdb lists one record per CDR3 protein. Of roughly 400,000 distinct CDR3 sequences listed, around 85% are singletons. Input material: CD8+ T cells from PBMCs. These receptors all come from a human donor with multiple sclerosis. Both conserved end residues are part of each CDR3. D genes are given only for firm matches. Clone size is given for some rows only: seen once, a few or many times, or a class if the clone is expanded.

d_call: TRBD1; clone_size: .; j_call: TRBJ1-4; v_call: TRBV18; cdr3_aa: CASSPPGQGFNEKLFF; cdr3_nt: TGTGCCAGCTCACCACCGGGACAGGGTTTCAATGAAAAACTGTTTTTT
d_call: TRBD1; clone_size: .; j_call: TRBJ1-5; v_call: TRBV28; cdr3_aa: CASSMDRSLQPQHF; cdr3_nt: TGTGCCAGCAGCATGGACAGGAGTTTACAGCCCCAGCATTTT
d_call: .; clone_size: .; j_call: TRBJ1-1; v_call: TRBV6-2/TRBV6-3; cdr3_aa: CASSYSMKPTGMSAHMNTEAFF; cdr3_nt: TGTGCCAGCAGTTACTCAATGAAACCAACAGGTATGTCCGCACACATGAACACTGAAGCTTTCTTT
d_call: TRBD1; clone_size: .; j_call: TRBJ1-5; v_call: TRBV10-3; cdr3_aa: CAISPGTGGVNSNQPQHF; cdr3_nt: TGTGCCATCAGTCCCGGGACAGGGGGAGTCAATAGCAATCAGCCCCAGCATTTT
d_call: .; clone_size: once; j_call: TRBJ1-1; v_call: TRBV11-2; cdr3_aa: CASSLVSFVETERTEAFF; cdr3_nt: TGTGCCAGCAGCTTAGTAAGCTTCGTCGAGACAGAAAGGACTGAAGCTTTCTTT
d_call: TRBD1; clone_size: .; j_call: TRBJ2-7; v_call: TRBV19; cdr3_aa: CASRGTGDYEQYF; cdr3_nt: TGTGCCAGTAGGGGGACAGGGGACTACGAGCAGTACTTC
d_call: .; clone_size: .; j_call: TRBJ2-7; v_call: TRBV7-9; cdr3_aa: CASIGESDEQYF; cdr3_nt: TGTGCCAGCATAGGGGAATCCGACGAGCAGTACTTC
d_call: TRBD2; clone_size: .; j_call: TRBJ2-7; v_call: TRBV20-1; cdr3_aa: CSASEAGTSRVYEQYF; cdr3_nt: TGCAGTGCTAGCGAAGCCGGGACTAGCAGGGTGTACGAGCAGTACTTC
d_call: .; clone_size: .; j_call: TRBJ2-5; v_call: TRBV2; cdr3_aa: CASSNDKDSSLNYQETQYF; cdr3_nt: TGTGCCAGCAGTAACGATAAAGACAGCTCTCTTAACTACCAAGAGACCCAGTACTTC
d_call: .; clone_size: .; j_call: TRBJ1-1; v_call: TRBV10-3; cdr3_aa: CAISESSAGRVEEAFF; cdr3_nt: TGTGCCATCAGTGAGTCGTCGGCAGGGCGTGTTGAAGAAGCTTTCTTT
d_call: TRBD2; clone_size: once; j_call: TRBJ2-7; v_call: TRBV11-2; cdr3_aa: CASSPTGYRAGGYEQYF; cdr3_nt: TGTGCCAGCAGCCCTACAGGGTACCGAGCGGGAGGTTACGAGCAGTACTTC
d_call: .; clone_size: few; j_call: TRBJ1-1; v_call: TRBV2; cdr3_aa: CASSAEGTEAFF; cdr3_nt: TGTGCCAGCAGTGCCGAAGGCACTGAAGCTTTCTTT
d_call: TRBD1; clone_size: .; j_call: TRBJ2-7; v_call: TRBV4-1; cdr3_aa: CASSLRAPGTGSYEQYF; cdr3_nt: TGCGCCAGCAGCCTCCGAGCACCCGGGACAGGGAGCTACGAGCAGTACTTC
d_call: .; clone_size: .; j_call: TRBJ1-2; v_call: TRBV27; cdr3_aa: CASSPRQVPQANYGYTF; cdr3_nt: TGTGCCAGCAGTCCTAGACAGGTACCTCAAGCTAACTATGGCTACACCTTC
d_call: .; clone_size: few; j_call: TRBJ2-7; v_call: TRBV4-1; cdr3_aa: CASSQVPDYEQYF; cdr3_nt: TGCGCCAGCAGCCAAGTTCCGGACTACGAGCAGTACTTC
d_call: .; clone_size: .; j_call: TRBJ2-7; v_call: TRBV6-1; cdr3_aa: CASSGLMGYEQYF; cdr3_nt: TGTGCCAGCAGTGGATTAATGGGATACGAGCAGTACTTC
d_call: .; clone_size: .; j_call: TRBJ2-1; v_call: TRBV19; cdr3_aa: CASSISLGNEQFF; cdr3_nt: TGTGCCAGTAGTATCTCTCTAGGGAATGAGCAGTTCTTC
d_call: .; clone_size: .; j_call: TRBJ2-1; v_call: TRBV5-4; cdr3_aa: CASSPEGYSYNEQFF; cdr3_nt: TGTGCCAGCAGCCCGGAGGGTTACTCCTACAATGAGCAGTTCTTC
d_call: TRBD2; clone_size: .; j_call: TRBJ2-7; v_call: TRBV30; cdr3_aa: CAWSVRWTSGTIHEQYF; cdr3_nt: TGTGCCTGGAGTGTGCGGTGGACTAGCGGGACTATCCACGAGCAGTACTTC
d_call: .; clone_size: few; j_call: TRBJ1-5; v_call: TRBV12-3/TRBV12-4; cdr3_aa: CASSLGAEYSNQPQHF; cdr3_nt: TGTGCCAGCAGTTTAGGTGCGGAGTATAGCAATCAGCCCCAGCATTTT
d_call: .; clone_size: .; j_call: TRBJ1-2; v_call: TRBV12-3/TRBV12-4; cdr3_aa: CASSLWAYYGYTF; cdr3_nt: TGTGCCAGCAGTTTATGGGCCTACTATGGCTACACCTTC
d_call: TRBD1; clone_size: once; j_call: TRBJ2-1; v_call: TRBV7-6; cdr3_aa: CASSPAGTGGNEQFF; cdr3_nt: TGTGCCAGCAGCCCAGCCGGGACAGGGGGCAATGAGCAGTTCTTC
d_call: .; clone_size: .; j_call: TRBJ2-5; v_call: TRBV5-1; cdr3_aa: CASSLLPRGRETQYF; cdr3_nt: TGCGCCAGCAGCTTATTACCCAGGGGCCGGGAGACCCAGTACTTC
d_call: TRBD1; clone_size: .; j_call: TRBJ1-4; v_call: TRBV4-1; cdr3_aa: CASSGQGQGLEKLFF; cdr3_nt: TGCGCCAGCAGCGGCCAGGGACAGGGGTTAGAAAAACTGTTTTTT
d_call: .; clone_size: .; j_call: TRBJ1-1; v_call: TRBV15; cdr3_aa: CATSRDRDPNTEAFF; cdr3_nt: TGTGCCACCAGCAGGGACCGGGACCCCAACACTGAAGCTTTCTTT
d_call: .; clone_size: .; j_call: TRBJ2-1; v_call: TRBV14; cdr3_aa: CASSLYHEQFF; cdr3_nt: TGTGCCAGCAGCCTTTATCATGAGCAGTTCTTC
d_call: .; clone_size: .; j_call: TRBJ2-2; v_call: TRBV20-1; cdr3_aa: CSAGSDYTGELFF; cdr3_nt: TGCAGTGCTGGATCAGATTACACCGGGGAGCTGTTTTTT
d_call: .; clone_size: few; j_call: TRBJ2-7; v_call: TRBV3-1; cdr3_aa: CASSQTDSYEQYF; cdr3_nt: TGTGCCAGCAGCCAAACGGACAGCTACGAGCAGTACTTC
d_call: .; clone_size: .; j_call: TRBJ1-4; v_call: TRBV2; cdr3_aa: CASSPPDGPRKKLFF; cdr3_nt: TGTGCCAGCAGCCCTCCGGACGGACCCCGGAAAAAACTGTTTTTT
d_call: TRBD1; clone_size: .; j_call: TRBJ2-1; v_call: TRBV9; cdr3_aa: CASSVGQGYFNEQFF; cdr3_nt: TGTGCCAGCAGCGTGGGACAGGGGTATTTCAATGAGCAGTTCTTC
d_call: .; clone_size: .; j_call: TRBJ2-7; v_call: TRBV10-3; cdr3_aa: CAISGGGRIASYEQYF; cdr3_nt: TGTGCCATCAGTGGGGGGGGGCGGATCGCTTCCTACGAGCAGTACTTC
d_call: .; clone_size: .; j_call: TRBJ1-2; v_call: TRBV6-5; cdr3_aa: CASSYSTALGGYTF; cdr3_nt: TGTGCCAGCAGTTACTCGACGGCCCTGGGAGGCTACACCTTC
d_call: TRBD1; clone_size: few; j_call: TRBJ1-6; v_call: TRBV6-1; cdr3_aa: CASRGQGLSPLHF; cdr3_nt: TGTGCCAGCCGTGGACAGGGGCTGTCACCCCTCCACTTT
d_call: .; clone_size: .; j_call: TRBJ1-1; v_call: TRBV6-1; cdr3_aa: CASSEWGFTEAFF; cdr3_nt: TGTGCCAGCAGTGAGTGGGGCTTCACTGAAGCTTTCTTT
d_call: TRBD2; clone_size: .; j_call: TRBJ2-2; v_call: TRBV6-6; cdr3_aa: CASRTERERTGELFF; cdr3_nt: TGTGCCAGCAGGACCGAGCGGGAGCGGACCGGGGAGCTGTTTTTT
d_call: .; clone_size: few; j_call: TRBJ1-1; v_call: TRBV5-6; cdr3_aa: CASSRRRVTEAFF; cdr3_nt: TGTGCCAGCAGCCGCCGCAGGGTAACTGAAGCTTTCTTT
d_call: .; clone_size: .; j_call: TRBJ2-7; v_call: TRBV27; cdr3_aa: CASRAFGTLGLSYEQYF; cdr3_nt: TGTGCCAGCAGAGCCTTTGGGACTTTAGGACTCTCCTACGAGCAGTACTTC